This TCR beta chain was obtained from a study of CD8+CD57+ T cells in acquired aplastic anemia. Study as a whole: The sorted CD4+ and CD8+ cells yielded an average approximately 3 ug of DNA. Healthy donor CD4+ samples were sequenced to a depth that averaged about 10.8 million reads. General study findings and limits: Patients had roughly 31 CD8+ CDR3 sequences in common with controls (the shared set). Between patients and controls, CD8+ Simpson's diversity did not vary significantly.

For this clonotype: Its matching antigen is unknown.

Profiling that covered TCR beta VDJ and CDR3 relied on genomic DNA as its template. TCRdb re-derived calls from the reads in MiXCR, one entry per CDR3 protein. The sample lists tens of thousands of distinct CDR3 sequences; approximately 67% were seen once. Germline V gives CDR1 MGHDK, CDR2 SYGVNS. The CDR3 consists of 16 residues. V lost 3 bases, J lost 0 bases, and 12 bases lay in between. This sequence was found in a human donor in good health, serving as a control. Sequenced: sorted CD4+, CD8+, or CD8+CD57+ T cells (not recorded which) from PBMCs. The chain uses TRBV25-1 and TRBJ2-1; D is perhaps TRBD2 (6 bases). CDR3 bases: TGTGCCAGCAGTGACCATAGCGGTAGCTCCTACAATGAGCAGTTCTTC. This codes for CASSDHSGSSYNEQFF. The full variable domain, with the rest looked up from reference TRBV25-1 and TRBJ2-1, is EADIYQTPRYLVIGTGKKITLECSQTMGHDKMYWYQQDPGMELHLIHYSYGVNSTEKGDLSSESTVSRIRTEHFPLTLESARPSHTSQYLCASSDHSGSSYNEQFFGPGTRLTVL.